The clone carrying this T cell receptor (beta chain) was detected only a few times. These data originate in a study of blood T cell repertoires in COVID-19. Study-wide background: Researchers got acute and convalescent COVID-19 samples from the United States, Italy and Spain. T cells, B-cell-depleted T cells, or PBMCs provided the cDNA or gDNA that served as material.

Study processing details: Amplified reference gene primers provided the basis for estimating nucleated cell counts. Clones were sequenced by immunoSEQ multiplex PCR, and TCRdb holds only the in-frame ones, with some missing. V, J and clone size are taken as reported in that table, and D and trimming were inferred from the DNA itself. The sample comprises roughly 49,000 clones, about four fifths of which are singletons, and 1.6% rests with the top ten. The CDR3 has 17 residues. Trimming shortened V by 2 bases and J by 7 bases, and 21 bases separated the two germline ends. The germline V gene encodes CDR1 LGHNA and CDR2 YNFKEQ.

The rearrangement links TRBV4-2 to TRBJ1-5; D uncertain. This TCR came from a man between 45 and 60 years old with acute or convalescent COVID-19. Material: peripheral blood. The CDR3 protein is CASSQQAQAGLRQPQHF. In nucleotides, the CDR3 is TGTGCCAGCAGCCAACAGGCCCAAGCGGGCTTACGACAGCCCCAGCATTTT.